Detailed here is one TCR beta chain. Its specificity is not known. This specimen comes from a study of beta chain features in type 1 diabetes. Study results and caveats: Sequencing the cDNA could make cells with high TCR expression show up more than they should. Fewer insertions but more deletions were seen at VDJ junctions in type 1 diabetes patients. In patients and controls equally, PCR might favor templates that are shorter.

Reverse transcribing all isolated RNA meant expressed TCRB transcripts were sequenced. About 3.57 million reads were obtained on average from naive, central memory and regulatory T cell samples. The repertoire was sequenced with immunoSEQ multiplex PCR; TCRdb's copy has only in-frame clones and lacks some. This sample has 350,000 or so clones; 15% to 20% occur once, and the top ten carry under 0.05%. J was trimmed by 5 bases and V by 1 base; bases with no gene match: 2. The CDR3 loop spans 15 amino acids. CDR1 and CDR2 (germline): SGHDT, YYEEEE. Specimen: naive CD4+ T cells from blood. The origin of this receptor is a woman aged 18-30 years in good health. This chain connects TRBV5-6 to TRBJ2-1; TRBD2 aligns across 11 bases. The CDR3 region is CASSLPGLADNEQFF. The CDR3 DNA is TGTGCCAGCAGCTTGCCGGGACTAGCGGACAATGAGCAGTTCTTC. Based on the CDR3 plus reference TRBV5-6 and TRBJ2-1, the full variable domain is DAGVTQSPTHLIKTRGQQVTLRCSPKSGHDTVSWYQQALGQGPQFIFQYYEEEERQRGNFPDRFSGHQFPNYSSELNVNALLLGDSALYLCASSLPGLADNEQFFGPGTRLTVL.